This entry lists 7 T cell receptor beta chains sequenced from one sample in a study of molecular identifiers for immune sequencing clone quantification (dated by TCRdb to about 2018). Receptor libraries were prepared by PCR. The listed sequencing device is Illumina HiSeq 4000. TCRdb trimmed public reads at Q25 via fastp, called clones via MiXCR and kept in-frame beta chains. Under each unique CDR3 protein, matching rows form one entry showing the most common genes and DNA. Across this sample there are around 65,000 distinct CDR3 sequences, with around 20% seen only once. The top ten clonotypes cover about 1.6% of the sample. Source material: naive CD8+ T cells from blood, with Jurkat cell RNA spiked in. The cell subset or site label on this specimen signifies: FACS-sorted CD8+CD4-CCR7+CD45RA+ naive T cells. These TCRs come from a human donor in good health. Some libraries in this study had Jurkat cell RNA spiked in.

The chain joins TRBV29-1 to TRBJ2-5; D is perhaps TRBD1 (7 bases). The germline CDR1 and CDR2 sequences are SQVTM and ANQGSEA. There are 13 residues in the CDR3. V was pared by 7 bases and J by 2 bases, with 14 bases between. CDR3 nucleotides: TGCAGCGCCCAGGGGGGAGGACAAGAGACCCAGTACTTC. Translation gives CSAQGGGQETQYF.

V is TRBV7-2 and J is TRBJ1-4; D call uncertain. Trimming took off 5 bases at V and 12 bases at J, with 25 bases between the two ends. The germline V gene has CDR1 SGHTA and CDR2 FQGNSA. This CDR3 comprises 16 residues. The CDR3 is CASSPSIGDQKEQLFF. The DNA for the CDR3 is TGTGCCAGCAGCCCTTCAATTGGGGATCAGAAAGAACAACTGTTTTTT.

This clonotype was counted at least ten times. This chain connects TRBV7-9 to TRBJ2-2; 10 nucleotides line up with TRBD2. Germline CDR1 and CDR2: SEHNR and FQNEAQ (reference sequence). The trim removed 4 bases at V and 6 bases at J, leaving 8 bases unmatched. This CDR3 is 16 amino acids long. The CDR3 loop is CASSSSSGSPSGELFF. CDR3 coding DNA: TGTGCCAGCAGCTCCTCTAGCGGGAGTCCGTCCGGGGAGCTGTTTTTT. The full variable domain, with the rest looked up from reference TRBV7-9 and TRBJ2-2, is DTGVSQNPRHKITKRGQNVTFRCDPISEHNRLYWYRQTLGQGPEFLTYFQNEAQLEKSRLLSDRFSAERPKGSFSTLEIQRTEQGDSAMYLCASSSSSGSPSGELFFGEGSRLTVL.

This clonotype was detected ten times or more. CDR3 coding DNA: TGTGCCAGCAGCTTAGTAAGGGCGCCGGATACGCAGTATTTT. Its translation: CASSLVRAPDTQYF. This chain connects TRBV7-2 to TRBJ2-3; D gene unclear. CDR1 is SGHTA and CDR2 is FQGNSA in the germline V gene. V lost 1 base and J 6 bases, leaving 11 bases between the germline ends. The CDR3 sequence is 14 residues long.

This clonotype came up many times. This chain joins TRBV12-3 or TRBV12-4 and TRBJ2-4, with D unresolved. The CDR3 has 14 residues. The V end was cut by 7 bases, the J end by 1 base, with 11 bases between. The CDR3 is CASTLYAAKNIQYF. The CDR3, as DNA: TGTGCCAGCACCCTATATGCGGCCAAAAACATTCAGTACTTC.

This clonotype was seen many times. This rearrangement joins TRBV9 to TRBJ1-4, with 7 bases that match TRBD1. This CDR3 comprises 14 residues. CDR1 SGDLS and CDR2 YYNGEE come from the germline V gene. With V trimmed by 3 bases and J by 4 bases, 3 bases remained unmatched. CDR3 amino acids: CASSEWDSNEKLFF. The CDR3 bases are TGTGCCAGCAGCGAGTGGGACAGTAATGAAAAACTGTTTTTT.

This clonotype was counted many times. The V call is TRBV20-1, the J call TRBJ2-7, with TRBD2 matching over 12 bases. With V trimmed by 1 base and J by 3 bases, 1 base remained unmatched. Germline lookup yields CDR1 DFQATT and CDR2 SNEGSKA (reference sequence). This CDR3 region has 14 residues. The chain's CDR3 is CSARGTSGDYEQYF. The CDR3, as DNA: TGCAGTGCTAGAGGGACTAGCGGGGACTACGAGCAGTACTTC.